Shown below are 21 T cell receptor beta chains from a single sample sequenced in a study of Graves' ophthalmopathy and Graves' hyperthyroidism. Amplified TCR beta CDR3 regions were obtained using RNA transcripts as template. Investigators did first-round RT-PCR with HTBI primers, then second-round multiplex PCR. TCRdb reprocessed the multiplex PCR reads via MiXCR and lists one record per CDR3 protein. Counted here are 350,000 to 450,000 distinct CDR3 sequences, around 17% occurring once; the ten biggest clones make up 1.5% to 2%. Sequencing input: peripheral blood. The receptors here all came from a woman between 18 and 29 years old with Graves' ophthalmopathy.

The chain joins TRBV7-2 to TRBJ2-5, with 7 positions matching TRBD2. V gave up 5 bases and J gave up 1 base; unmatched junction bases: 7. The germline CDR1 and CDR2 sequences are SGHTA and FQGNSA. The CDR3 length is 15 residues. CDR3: CASSRDGTTQETQYF. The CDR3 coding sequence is TGTGCCAGCAGCCGGGATGGGACTACCCAAGAGACCCAGTACTTC.

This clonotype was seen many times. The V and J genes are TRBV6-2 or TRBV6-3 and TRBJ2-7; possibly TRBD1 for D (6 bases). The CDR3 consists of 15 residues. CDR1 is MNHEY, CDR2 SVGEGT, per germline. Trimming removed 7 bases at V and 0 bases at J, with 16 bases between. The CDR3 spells CASTQGGFSSYEQYF. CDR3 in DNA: TGTGCCAGCACCCAAGGGGGATTTTCCTCCTACGAGCAGTACTTC.

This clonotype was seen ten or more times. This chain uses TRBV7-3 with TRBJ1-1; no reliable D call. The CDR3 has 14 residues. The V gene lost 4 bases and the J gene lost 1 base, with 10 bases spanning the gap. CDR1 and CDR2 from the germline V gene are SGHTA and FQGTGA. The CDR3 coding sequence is TGTGCCAGCAGCTATGGACGGGGGAACACTGAAGCTTTCTTT. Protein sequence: CASSYGRGNTEAFF.

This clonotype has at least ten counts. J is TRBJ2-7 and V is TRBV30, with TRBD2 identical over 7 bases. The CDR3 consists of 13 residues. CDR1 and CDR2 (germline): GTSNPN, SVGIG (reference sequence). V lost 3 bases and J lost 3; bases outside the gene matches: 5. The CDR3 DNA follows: TGTGCCTGGAGGGGAGGGGCGGGCTACGAGCAGTACTTC. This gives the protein CAWRGGAGYEQYF.

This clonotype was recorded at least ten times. The CDR3 loop reads CASSPTAGLTYEQYF. As DNA, the CDR3 is TGTGCCAGCAGCCCGACAGCGGGCCTGACCTACGAGCAGTACTTC. The chain carries TRBV9 and TRBJ2-7, with D possibly TRBD2 on 6 matching bases. The CDR3 has 15 amino acids. V was shortened by 4 bases and J by 2 bases, with 16 bases between the two germline ends. Germline CDR1 SGDLS, CDR2 YYNGEE.

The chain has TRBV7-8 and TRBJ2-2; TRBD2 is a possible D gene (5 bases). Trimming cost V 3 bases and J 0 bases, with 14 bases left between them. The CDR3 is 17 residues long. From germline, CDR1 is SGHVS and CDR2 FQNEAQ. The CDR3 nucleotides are TGTGCCAGCAGCTTGGGAGTCCTACTGCCGAACACCGGGGAGCTGTTTTTT. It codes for CASSLGVLLPNTGELFF.

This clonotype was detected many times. This CDR3 is CSATGTLISYEQYF. CDR3 nucleotide sequence: TGCAGTGCCACCGGGACACTAATCTCCTACGAGCAGTACTTC. This chain uses TRBV20-1 with TRBJ2-7; a weak D match, TRBD1 (6 bases). The CDR3 is 14 amino acids. Germline CDR1 and CDR2: DFQATT and SNEGSKA (reference sequence). V dropped 6 bases and J dropped 0 bases, with 15 bases sitting between them.

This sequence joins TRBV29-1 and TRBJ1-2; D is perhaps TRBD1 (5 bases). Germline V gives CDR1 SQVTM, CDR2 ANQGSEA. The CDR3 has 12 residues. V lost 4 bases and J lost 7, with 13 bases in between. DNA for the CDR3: TGCAGCGTTGCCCTTGGGGACTCTGGCTACACCTTC. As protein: CSVALGDSGYTF.

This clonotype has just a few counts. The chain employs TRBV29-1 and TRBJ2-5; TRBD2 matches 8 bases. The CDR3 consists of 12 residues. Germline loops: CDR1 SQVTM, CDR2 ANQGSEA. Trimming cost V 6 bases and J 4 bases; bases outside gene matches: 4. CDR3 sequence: CSVQAGVETQYF. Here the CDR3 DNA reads TGCAGCGTCCAAGCGGGAGTAGAGACCCAGTACTTC.

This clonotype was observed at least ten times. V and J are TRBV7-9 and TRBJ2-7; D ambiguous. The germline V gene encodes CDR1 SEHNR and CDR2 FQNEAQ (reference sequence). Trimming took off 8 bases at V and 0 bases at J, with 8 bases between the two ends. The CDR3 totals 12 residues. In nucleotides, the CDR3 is TGTGCCAGCTCCACACGCTCCTACGAGCAGTACTTC. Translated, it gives CASSTRSYEQYF.

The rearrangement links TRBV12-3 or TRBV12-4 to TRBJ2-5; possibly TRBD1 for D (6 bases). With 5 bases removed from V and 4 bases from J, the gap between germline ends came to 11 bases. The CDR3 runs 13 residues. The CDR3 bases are TGTGCCAGCAGTCGAACAGGGAGAGAGACCCAGTACTTC. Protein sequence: CASSRTGRETQYF.

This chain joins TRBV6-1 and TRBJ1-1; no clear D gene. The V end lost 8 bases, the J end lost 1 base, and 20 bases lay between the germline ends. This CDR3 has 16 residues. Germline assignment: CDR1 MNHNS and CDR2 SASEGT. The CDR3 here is CASLPYRGLGNTEAFF. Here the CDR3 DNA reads TGTGCCAGCCTTCCTTATCGTGGACTCGGGAACACTGAAGCTTTCTTT.

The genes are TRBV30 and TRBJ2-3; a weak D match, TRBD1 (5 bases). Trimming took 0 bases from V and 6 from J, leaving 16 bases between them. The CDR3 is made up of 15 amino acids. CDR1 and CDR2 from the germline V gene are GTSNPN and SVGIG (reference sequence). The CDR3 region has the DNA TGTGCCTGGAGTGTACTCGGCCAGGGTACCGATACGCAGTATTTT. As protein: CAWSVLGQGTDTQYF.

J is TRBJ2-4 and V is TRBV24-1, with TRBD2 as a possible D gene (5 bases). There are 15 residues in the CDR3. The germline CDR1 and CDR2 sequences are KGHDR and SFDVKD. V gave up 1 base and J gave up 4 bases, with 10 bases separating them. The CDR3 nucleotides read TGTGCCACCAGTGATTTCCGGGGTTCGAAAAACATTCAGTACTTC. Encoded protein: CATSDFRGSKNIQYF.

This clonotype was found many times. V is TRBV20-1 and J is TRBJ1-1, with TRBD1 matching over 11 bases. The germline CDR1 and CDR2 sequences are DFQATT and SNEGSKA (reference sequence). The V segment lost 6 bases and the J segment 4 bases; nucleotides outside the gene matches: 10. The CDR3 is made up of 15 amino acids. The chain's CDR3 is CSAARGTGGSTEAFF. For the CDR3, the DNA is TGCAGTGCCGCAAGGGGGACAGGGGGGAGCACTGAAGCTTTCTTT.

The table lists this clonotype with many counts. CDR3 sequence: CASSFQEFQETQYF. The DNA for the CDR3 is TGTGCCAGCAGTTTCCAGGAGTTCCAAGAGACCCAGTACTTC. The chain combines TRBV28 with TRBJ2-5; D is unresolved. V was pared by 3 bases and J by 1 base, with 9 bases between. Germline lookup yields CDR1 MDHEN and CDR2 SYDVKM. The CDR3 spans 14 residues.

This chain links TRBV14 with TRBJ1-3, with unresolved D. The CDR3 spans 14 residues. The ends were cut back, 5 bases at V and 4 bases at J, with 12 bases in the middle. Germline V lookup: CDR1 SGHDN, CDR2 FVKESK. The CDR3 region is CASSLHGGGNTIYF. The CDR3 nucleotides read TGTGCCAGCAGCTTACATGGAGGGGGAAACACCATATATTTT.

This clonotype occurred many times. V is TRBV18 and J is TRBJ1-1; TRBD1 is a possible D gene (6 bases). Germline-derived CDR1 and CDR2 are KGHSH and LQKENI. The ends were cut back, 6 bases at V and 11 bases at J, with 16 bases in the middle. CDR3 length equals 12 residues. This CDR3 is CASSPMDSQAFF. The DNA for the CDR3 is TGTGCCAGCTCGCCGATGGACAGCCAGGCTTTCTTT.

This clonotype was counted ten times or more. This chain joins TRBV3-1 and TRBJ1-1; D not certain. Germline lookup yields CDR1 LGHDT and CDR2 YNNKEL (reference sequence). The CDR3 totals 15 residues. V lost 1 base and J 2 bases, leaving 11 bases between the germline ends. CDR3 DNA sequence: TGTGCCAGCAGCCAAGGGTTAGGTTACAACACTGAAGCTTTCTTT. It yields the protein CASSQGLGYNTEAFF.

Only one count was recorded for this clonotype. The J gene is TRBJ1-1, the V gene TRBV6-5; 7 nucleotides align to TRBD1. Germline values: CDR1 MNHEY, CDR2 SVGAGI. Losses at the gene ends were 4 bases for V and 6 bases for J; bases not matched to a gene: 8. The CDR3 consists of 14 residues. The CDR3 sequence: CASSWGQRGAEAFF. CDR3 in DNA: TGTGCCAGCAGTTGGGGACAGCGGGGCGCTGAAGCTTTCTTT.

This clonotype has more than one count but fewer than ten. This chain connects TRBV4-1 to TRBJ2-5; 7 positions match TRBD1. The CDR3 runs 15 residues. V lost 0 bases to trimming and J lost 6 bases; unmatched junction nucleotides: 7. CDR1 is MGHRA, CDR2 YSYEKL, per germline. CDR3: CASSQDLDRLKTQYF. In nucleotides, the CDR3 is TGCGCCAGCAGCCAAGATTTGGACAGGCTGAAGACCCAGTACTTC.